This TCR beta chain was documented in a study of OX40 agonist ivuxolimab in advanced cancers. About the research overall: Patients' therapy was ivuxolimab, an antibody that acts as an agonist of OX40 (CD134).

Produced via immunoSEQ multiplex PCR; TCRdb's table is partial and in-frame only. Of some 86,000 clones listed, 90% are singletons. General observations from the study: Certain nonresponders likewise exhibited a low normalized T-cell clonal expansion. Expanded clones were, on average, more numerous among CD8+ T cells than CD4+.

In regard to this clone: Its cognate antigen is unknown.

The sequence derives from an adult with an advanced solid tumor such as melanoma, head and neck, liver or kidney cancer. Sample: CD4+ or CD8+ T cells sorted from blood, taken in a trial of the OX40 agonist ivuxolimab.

This CDR3 is CASSLALRGGQDTQYF. The CDR3 DNA reads TGTGCCAGCAGCTTGGCCTTGCGGGGGGGCCAAGATACGCAGTATTTT. J is TRBJ2-3 and V is TRBV5-5, with 9 bases identical to TRBD2. This CDR3 spans 16 amino acids. Unmatched junction bases numbered 7, after V lost 0 bases and J lost 5 bases. Per germline, CDR1 SGHKS and CDR2 YYEKEE (reference sequence).